The clone carrying this T cell receptor (beta chain) was observed once. The record originates from a study of shared clonotypes between healthy human individuals. The CDR3 covers 14 residues. Looked up from germline, CDR1 is SNHLY and CDR2 is FYNNEI. J lost 8 bases, V lost 1 base, and 3 bases had no gene match. This was a deep-level run. In the original processing: Junction-only sequences produced by ImmunoSEQ had no quality scores, so filtering differed. Produced via immunoSEQ multiplex PCR; TCRdb's table is partial and in-frame only. V and J calls and clone size are given by that table; D and trimming were obtained from the DNA. The data contain 1.5 million to 2.5 million clones, approximately 95% of them seen just once; the ten biggest clones take up roughly 1.2%. Selected positively for CCR7 and CD45RO-negative, naive CD8 cells excluded terminally differentiated effector memory CD45RA+ cells.

The specimen was naive CD8+ T cells sorted from blood. The chain combines TRBV2 with TRBJ1-4; 8 bases agree with TRBD1. This TCR was recovered from a man between 18 and 29 years old in good health. This CDR3 reads CASSEGGTGEKLFF. CDR3 DNA sequence: TGTGCCAGCAGTGAAGGGGGGACAGGAGAAAAACTGTTTTTT. Full variable domain (outside the CDR3, taken from reference TRBV2 and TRBJ1-4): EPEVTQTPSHQVTQMGQEVILRCVPISNHLYFYWYRQILGQKVEFLVSFYNNEISEKSEIFDDQFSVERPDGSNFTLKIRSTKLEDSAMYFCASSEGGTGEKLFFGSGTQLSVL.